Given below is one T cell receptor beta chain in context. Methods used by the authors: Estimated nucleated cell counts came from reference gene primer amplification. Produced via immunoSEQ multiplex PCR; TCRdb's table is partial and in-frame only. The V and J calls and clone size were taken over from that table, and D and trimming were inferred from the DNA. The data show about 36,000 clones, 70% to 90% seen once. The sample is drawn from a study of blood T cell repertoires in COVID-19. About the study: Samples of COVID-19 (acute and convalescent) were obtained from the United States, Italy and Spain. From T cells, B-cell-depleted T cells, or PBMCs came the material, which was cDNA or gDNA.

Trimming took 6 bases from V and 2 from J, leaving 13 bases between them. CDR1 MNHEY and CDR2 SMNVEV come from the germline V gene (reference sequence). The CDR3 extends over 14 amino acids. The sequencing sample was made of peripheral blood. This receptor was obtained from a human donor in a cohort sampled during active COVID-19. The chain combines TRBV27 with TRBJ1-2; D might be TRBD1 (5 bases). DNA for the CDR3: TGTGCCAGCAGGTCGTTGGGGCCCAACTATGGCTACACCTTC. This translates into CASRSLGPNYGYTF.